This TCR beta chain was observed in a study of T cell changes during pregnancy in multiple sclerosis. The data were produced by immunoSEQ multiplex PCR, yet TCRdb's version contains in-frame clones alone and is incomplete. The sample shows tens of thousands of clones, over 75% of them seen only once. The germline CDR1 and CDR2 sequences are LNHDA and SQIVND (reference sequence). After removal of 5 bases from V and 2 bases from J, the junction contained 12 bases not matched to a gene. The CDR3 has 17 amino acids. The chain links TRBV19 to TRBJ1-1; 9 bases are shared with TRBD1. The receptor was isolated from a female donor in good health, enrolled as a control in a pregnancy study. Sequences were derived from CD4+ T cells from peripheral blood mononuclear cells, sampled in the first trimester of pregnancy. CDR3 in amino acids: CASSGARQGGTNTEAFF. In DNA form, the CDR3 reads TGTGCCAGTAGTGGGGCCCGACAGGGGGGGACCAACACTGAAGCTTTCTTT.